The T cell receptor (beta chain) described here comes from a study of blood T cell repertoires in COVID-19. In this sample, this clone turned up once. Clones were read by immunoSEQ multiplex PCR, and TCRdb kept only the in-frame ones, dropping some. Found here are a few hundred thousand clones, roughly 89% of them singletons; the top ten hold 3.5% to 5%. The junction had 7 bases not matched to a gene; V was cut back by 5 bases and J by 9 bases. The CDR3 contains 13 residues. From germline, CDR1 is LNHDA and CDR2 SQIVND (reference sequence). The V call is TRBV19, the J call TRBJ2-1, with 7 positions matching TRBD2. The sequenced sample consisted of peripheral blood. This sequence was found in a woman between 40 and 55 years old who had recovered from COVID-19. CDR3: CASSSSGGGEQFF. CDR3 sequence (DNA): TGTGCCAGTAGTTCCTCAGGCGGGGGTGAGCAGTTCTTC.